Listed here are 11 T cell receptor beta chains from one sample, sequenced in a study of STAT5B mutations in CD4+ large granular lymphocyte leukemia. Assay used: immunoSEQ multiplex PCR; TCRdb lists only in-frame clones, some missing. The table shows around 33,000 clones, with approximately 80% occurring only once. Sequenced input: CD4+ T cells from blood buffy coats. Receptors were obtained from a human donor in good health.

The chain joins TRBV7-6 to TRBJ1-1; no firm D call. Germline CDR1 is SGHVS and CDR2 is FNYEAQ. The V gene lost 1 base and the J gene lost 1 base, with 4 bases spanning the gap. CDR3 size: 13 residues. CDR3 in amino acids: CASSLGQNTEAFF. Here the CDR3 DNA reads TGTGCCAGCAGCTTAGGGCAGAACACTGAAGCTTTCTTT.

CDR3 nucleotides: TGCGCCAGCCGACTAGCGGGGCTAGAGACCCAGTACTTC. The encoded protein is CASRLAGLETQYF. The chain joins TRBV5-1 to TRBJ2-5; 11 bases map to TRBD2. The CDR3 runs 13 residues. Trimming cost V 7 bases and J 4 bases; bases outside gene matches: 3. From germline, CDR1 is SGHRS and CDR2 YFSETQ. The full variable domain, rest sourced from reference TRBV5-1 and TRBJ2-5, is KAGVTQTPRYLIKTRGQQVTLSCSPISGHRSVSWYQQTPGQGLQFLFEYFSETQRNKGNFPGRFSGRQFSNSRSEMNVSTLELGDSALYLCASRLAGLETQYFGPGTRLLVL.

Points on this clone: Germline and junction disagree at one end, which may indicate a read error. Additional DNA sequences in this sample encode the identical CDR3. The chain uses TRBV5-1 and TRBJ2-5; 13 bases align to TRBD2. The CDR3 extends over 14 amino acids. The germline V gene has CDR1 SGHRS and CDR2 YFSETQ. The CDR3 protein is CASRRTSGRETQYF. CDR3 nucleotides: TGCGCCAGCAGACGGACTAGCGGGAGAGAGACTCAGTACTTC.

The CDR3 DNA reads as TGTGCCTGGAGTTGGGACTACAATGAGCAGTTCTTC. Translated: CAWSWDYNEQFF. The V gene is TRBV30, the J gene TRBJ2-1; no firm D call. Deletions cut 2 bases from V and 3 bases from J, with 5 bases between. The CDR3 runs 12 residues. In germline, CDR1 is GTSNPN, CDR2 SVGIG (reference sequence).

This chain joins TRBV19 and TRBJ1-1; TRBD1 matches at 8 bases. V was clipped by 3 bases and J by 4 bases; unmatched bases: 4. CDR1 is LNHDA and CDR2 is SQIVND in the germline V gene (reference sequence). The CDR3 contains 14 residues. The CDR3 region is CASSMTGVATEAFF. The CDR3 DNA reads TGTGCCAGTAGTATGACAGGGGTGGCCACTGAAGCTTTCTTT.

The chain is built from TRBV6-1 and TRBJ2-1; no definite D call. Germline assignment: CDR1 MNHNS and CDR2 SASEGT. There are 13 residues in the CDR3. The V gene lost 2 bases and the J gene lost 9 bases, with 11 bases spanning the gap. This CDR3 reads CASSEMAVFEQFF. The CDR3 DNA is TGTGCCAGCAGTGAAATGGCGGTCTTTGAGCAGTTCTTC.

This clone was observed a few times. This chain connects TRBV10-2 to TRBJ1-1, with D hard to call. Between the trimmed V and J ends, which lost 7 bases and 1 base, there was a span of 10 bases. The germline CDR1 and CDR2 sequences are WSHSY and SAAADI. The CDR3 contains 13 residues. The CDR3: CASTHRKNTEAFF. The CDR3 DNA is TGCGCCAGCACCCACCGAAAGAACACTGAAGCTTTCTTT.

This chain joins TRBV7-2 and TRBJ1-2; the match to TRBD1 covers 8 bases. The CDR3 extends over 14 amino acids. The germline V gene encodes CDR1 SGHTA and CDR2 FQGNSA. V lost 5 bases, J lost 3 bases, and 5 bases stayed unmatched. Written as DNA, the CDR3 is TGTGCCAGCAGCCCGCAGGGGGCAGACTATGGCTACACCTTC. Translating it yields CASSPQGADYGYTF. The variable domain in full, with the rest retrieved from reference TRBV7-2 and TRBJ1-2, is GAGVSQSPSNKVTEKGKDVELRCDPISGHTALYWYRQSLGQGLEFLIYFQGNSAPDKSGLPSDRFSAERTGGSVSTLTIQRTQQEDSAVYLCASSPQGADYGYTFGSGTRLTVV.

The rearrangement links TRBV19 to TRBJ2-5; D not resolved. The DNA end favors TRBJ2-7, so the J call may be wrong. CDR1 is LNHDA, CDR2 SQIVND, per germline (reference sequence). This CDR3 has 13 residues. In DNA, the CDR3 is TGTGCCAGTAGTATAGGATCGGACTACGAGCAGTACTTC. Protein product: CASSIGSDYEQYF.

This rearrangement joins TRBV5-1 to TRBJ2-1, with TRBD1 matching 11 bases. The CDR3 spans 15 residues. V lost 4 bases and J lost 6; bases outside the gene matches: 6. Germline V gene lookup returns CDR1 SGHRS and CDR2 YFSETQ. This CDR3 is CASSKGQGAPNEQFF. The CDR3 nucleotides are TGCGCCAGCAGCAAAGGACAGGGGGCGCCCAATGAGCAGTTCTTC.

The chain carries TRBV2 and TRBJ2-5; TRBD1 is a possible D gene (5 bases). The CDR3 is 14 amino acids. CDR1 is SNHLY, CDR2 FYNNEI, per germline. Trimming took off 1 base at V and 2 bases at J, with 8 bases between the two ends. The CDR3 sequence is CASSEVRGQETQYF. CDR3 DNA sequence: TGTGCCAGCAGTGAAGTAAGGGGACAAGAGACCCAGTACTTC.